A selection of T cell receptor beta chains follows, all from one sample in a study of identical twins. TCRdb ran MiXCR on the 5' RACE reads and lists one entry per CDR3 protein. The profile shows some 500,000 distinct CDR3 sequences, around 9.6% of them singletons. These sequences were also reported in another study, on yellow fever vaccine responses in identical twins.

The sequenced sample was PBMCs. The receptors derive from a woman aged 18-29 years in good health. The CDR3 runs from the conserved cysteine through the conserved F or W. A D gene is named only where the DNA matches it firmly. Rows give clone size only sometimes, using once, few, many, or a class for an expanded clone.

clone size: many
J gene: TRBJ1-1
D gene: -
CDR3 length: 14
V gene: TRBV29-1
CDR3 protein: CSVVANRPNTEAFF
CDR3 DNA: TGCAGCGTTGTAGCGAACAGACCGAACACTGAAGCTTTCTTT

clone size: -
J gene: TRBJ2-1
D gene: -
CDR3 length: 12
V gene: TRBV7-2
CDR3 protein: CASSLSTPGQFF
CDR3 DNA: TGTGCCAGCAGCCTTAGCACTCCGGGGCAGTTCTTC

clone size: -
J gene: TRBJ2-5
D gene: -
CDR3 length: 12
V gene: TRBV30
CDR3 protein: CAWGPVQETQYF
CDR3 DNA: TGTGCCTGGGGACCGGTACAAGAGACCCAGTACTTC

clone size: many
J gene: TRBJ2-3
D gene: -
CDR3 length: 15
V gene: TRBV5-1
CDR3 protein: CASSLVSRPTDTQYF
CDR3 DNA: TGCGCCAGCAGCTTGGTGTCAAGACCCACAGATACGCAGTATTTT

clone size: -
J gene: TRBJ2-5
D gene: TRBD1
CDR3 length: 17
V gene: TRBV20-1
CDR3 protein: CSARDIRGTGGEGAQYF
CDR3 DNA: TGCAGTGCTAGAGATATTCGGGGGACAGGGGGCGAAGGGGCCCAGTACTTC

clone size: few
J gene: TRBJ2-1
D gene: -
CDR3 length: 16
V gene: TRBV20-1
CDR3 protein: CSAPGLPLGFGDEQFF
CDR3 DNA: TGCAGTGCCCCGGGACTTCCCCTCGGATTTGGAGATGAGCAGTTCTTC

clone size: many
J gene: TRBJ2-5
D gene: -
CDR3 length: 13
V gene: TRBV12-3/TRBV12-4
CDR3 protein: CASSSDSQETQYF
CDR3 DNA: TGTGCCAGCAGCTCCGACAGCCAAGAGACCCAGTACTTC

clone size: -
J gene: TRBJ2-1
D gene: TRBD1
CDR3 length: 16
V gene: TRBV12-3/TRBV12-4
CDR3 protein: CASSLGHDRGVFEQFF
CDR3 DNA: TGTGCCAGCAGTTTGGGGCATGACAGGGGGGTGTTCGAGCAGTTCTTC

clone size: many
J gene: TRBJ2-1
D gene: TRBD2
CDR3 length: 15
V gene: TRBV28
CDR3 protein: CASKIPSGRGHEQFF
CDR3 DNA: TGTGCCAGCAAGATCCCGAGCGGGAGAGGCCATGAGCAGTTCTTC

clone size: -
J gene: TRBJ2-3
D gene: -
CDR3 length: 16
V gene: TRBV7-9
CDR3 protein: CASSRGTVTSTDTQYF
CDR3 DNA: TGTGCCAGCAGCCGGGGGACAGTCACTAGCACAGATACGCAGTATTTT

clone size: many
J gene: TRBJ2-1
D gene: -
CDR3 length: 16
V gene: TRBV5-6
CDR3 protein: CASTYTLSTSFNEQFF
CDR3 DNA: TGTGCCAGCACCTACACCCTTTCGACTAGTTTCAATGAGCAGTTCTTC

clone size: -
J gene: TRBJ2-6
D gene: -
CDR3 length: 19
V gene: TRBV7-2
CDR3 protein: CASSLASGRGGPGANVLTF
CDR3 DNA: TGTGCCAGCAGCTTAGCCTCGGGCAGGGGAGGGCCTGGGGCCAACGTCCTGACTTTC

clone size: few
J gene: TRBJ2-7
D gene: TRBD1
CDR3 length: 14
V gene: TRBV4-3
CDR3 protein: CASSHGTGDHEQYF
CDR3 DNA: TGCGCCAGCAGCCATGGGACAGGGGATCACGAGCAGTACTTC

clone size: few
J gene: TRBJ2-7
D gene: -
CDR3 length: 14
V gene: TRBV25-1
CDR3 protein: CASSEFIGVGEQYF
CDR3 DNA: TGTGCCAGCAGTGAATTTATAGGGGTCGGCGAGCAGTACTTC

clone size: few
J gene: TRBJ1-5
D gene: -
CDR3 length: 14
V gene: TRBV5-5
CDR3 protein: CASSEGQTNQPQHF
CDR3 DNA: TGTGCCAGCAGCGAGGGGCAGACCAATCAGCCCCAGCATTTT

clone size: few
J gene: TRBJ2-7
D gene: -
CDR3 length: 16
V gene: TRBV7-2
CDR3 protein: CASSHLVRELTYEQYF
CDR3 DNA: TGTGCCAGCAGCCACCTCGTTCGGGAGTTAACCTACGAGCAGTACTTC

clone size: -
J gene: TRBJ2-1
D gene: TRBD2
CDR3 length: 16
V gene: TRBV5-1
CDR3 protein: CASSLKRGVSYNEQFF
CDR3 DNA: TGCGCCAGCAGCTTAAAGCGGGGTGTCTCCTACAATGAGCAGTTCTTC

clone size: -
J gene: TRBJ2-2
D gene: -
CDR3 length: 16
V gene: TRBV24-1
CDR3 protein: CATSDYGWGNTGELFF
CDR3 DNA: TGTGCCACCAGTGATTATGGATGGGGGAACACCGGGGAGCTGTTTTTT

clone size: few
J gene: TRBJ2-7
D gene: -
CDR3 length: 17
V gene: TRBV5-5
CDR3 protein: CASSLDPSSLPGYEQYF
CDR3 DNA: TGTGCCAGCAGCTTGGACCCCTCTTCTTTACCTGGATACGAGCAGTACTTC

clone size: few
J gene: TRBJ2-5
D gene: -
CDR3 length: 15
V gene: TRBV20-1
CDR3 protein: CSARDPTRGRETQYF
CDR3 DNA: TGCAGTGCTAGAGACCCAACCCGGGGAAGAGAGACCCAGTACTTC

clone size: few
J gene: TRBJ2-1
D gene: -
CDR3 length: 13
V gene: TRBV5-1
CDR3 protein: CASSSTGLNEQFF
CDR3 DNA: TGCGCCAGCAGCTCGACAGGTCTCAATGAGCAGTTCTTC

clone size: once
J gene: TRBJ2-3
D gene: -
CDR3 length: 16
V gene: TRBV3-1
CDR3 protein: CASSQAWDSSADTQYF
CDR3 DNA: TGTGCCAGCAGCCAAGCCTGGGATTCCAGCGCAGATACGCAGTATTTT

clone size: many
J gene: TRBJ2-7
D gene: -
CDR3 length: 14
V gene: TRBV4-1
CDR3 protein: CASSQGSGSYEQYF
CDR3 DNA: TGCGCCAGCAGCCAAGGTAGCGGCTCCTACGAGCAGTACTTC

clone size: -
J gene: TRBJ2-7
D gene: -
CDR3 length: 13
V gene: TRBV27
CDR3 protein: CASSTRGTYEQYF
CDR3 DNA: TGTGCCAGCAGTACCAGGGGAACCTACGAGCAGTACTTC

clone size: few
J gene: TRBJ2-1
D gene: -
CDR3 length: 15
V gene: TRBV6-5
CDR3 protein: CASSYSGAGYNEQFF
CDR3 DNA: TGTGCCAGCAGTTACTCGGGGGCAGGGTACAATGAGCAGTTCTTC

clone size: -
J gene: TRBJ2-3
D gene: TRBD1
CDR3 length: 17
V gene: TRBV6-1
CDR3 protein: CASGRGGTGERTDTQYF
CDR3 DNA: TGTGCCAGCGGAAGAGGGGGGACAGGGGAACGCACAGATACGCAGTATTTT

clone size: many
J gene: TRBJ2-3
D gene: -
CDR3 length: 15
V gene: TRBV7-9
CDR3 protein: CASSLEQGGMDTQYF
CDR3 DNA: TGTGCCAGCAGCTTAGAACAGGGAGGCATGGATACGCAGTATTTT

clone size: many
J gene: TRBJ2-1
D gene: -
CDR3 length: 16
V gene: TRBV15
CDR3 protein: CATSGSAGGSYNEQFF
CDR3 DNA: TGTGCCACCAGCGGTAGCGCCGGGGGTTCCTACAATGAGCAGTTCTTC

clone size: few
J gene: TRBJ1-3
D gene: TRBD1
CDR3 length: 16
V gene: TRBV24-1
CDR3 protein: CATSDSLDRAGNTIYF
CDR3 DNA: TGTGCCACCAGTGATTCGCTGGACAGGGCTGGAAACACCATATATTTT

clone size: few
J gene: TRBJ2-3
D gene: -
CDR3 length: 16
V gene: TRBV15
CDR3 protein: CATSRAGQTSTDTQYF
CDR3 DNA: TGTGCCACCAGCAGAGCGGGTCAGACGTCCACAGATACGCAGTATTTT

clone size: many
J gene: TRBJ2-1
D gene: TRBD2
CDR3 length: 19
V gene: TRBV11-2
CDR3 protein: CASSLEVWGLAGDGNEQFF
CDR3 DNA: TGTGCCAGCAGCTTAGAGGTCTGGGGACTAGCGGGAGACGGGAATGAGCAGTTCTTC